This note documents a single T cell receptor beta chain sequence. Antigen unknown. This specimen comes from a study of beta chain features in type 1 diabetes. The overall study: Across the samples, more than 85 million sorted cells were examined in total. Study results and limitations: In every one of the four CD4+ subsets, TCRB CDR3s were moderately but significantly shorter in Type 1 diabetes patients.

Expressed TCRB transcripts were sequenced because the entire RNA isolate underwent reverse transcription. TCRdb's copy holds only in-frame clones and misses some; the assay was immunoSEQ multiplex PCR. The sample lists hundreds of thousands of clones; about 14% were seen once. Trimming at V came to 8 bases and at J to 5 bases, leaving 2 bases not matched to a gene. CDR3 length: 12 amino acids. The germline CDR1 and CDR2 sequences are SEHNR and FQNEAQ (reference sequence). The sequence came from a man between 18 and 29 years old with type 1 diabetes. Sequenced material: naive CD4+ T cells from blood. The chain uses TRBV7-9 and TRBJ1-5; 8 bases agree with TRBD1. CDR3 sequence (DNA): TGTGCCAGCTCAGGGGGCGATCAGCCCCAGCATTTT. Protein sequence: CASSGGDQPQHF.